One T cell receptor (beta chain) is described in this entry. Described time point: blood at routine non-recurrence follow-up after resection. Unsorted whole RNA of tumor, nontumor lung or frozen PBMC was sequenced. Each TCR cDNA molecule bore a unique molecular identifier. Via MiXCR, TCRdb re-called the 5' RACE reads, giving one row per CDR3 protein. The sample yields roughly 29,000 distinct CDR3 sequences, 5.4% seen once. This record belongs to a study of spatial heterogeneity in lung cancer. Trimming at V came to 4 bases and at J to 8 bases, leaving 6 bases not matched to a gene. The CDR3 runs 14 residues. Germline V gene lookup returns CDR1 MNHEY and CDR2 SVGEGT.

Sequencing was performed on PBMCs, taken at follow-up. The sequence came from a female donor with early-stage non-small cell lung cancer. The V call is TRBV6-2 or TRBV6-3, the J call TRBJ1-4, with TRBD1 matching over 8 bases. The DNA for the CDR3 is TGTGCCAGCAGTTCCGGACAGGGTTTGGAAAAACTGTTTTTT. It specifies CASSSGQGLEKLFF.